These 13 T cell receptor beta chains originate from one sample sequenced in a study of blood T cell repertoires in COVID-19. Assay used: immunoSEQ multiplex PCR; TCRdb lists only in-frame clones, some missing. The table lists about 110,000 clones, approximately 86% of them singletons. The sample taken for sequencing was peripheral blood. These TCRs come from a man aged 35 to 55 with acute or convalescent COVID-19.

The chain is built from TRBV20-1 and TRBJ1-2, with 7 nucleotides matching TRBD1. Germline V CDR1 and CDR2: DFQATT, SNEGSKA (reference sequence). The CDR3 has 13 amino acids. Trimming cost V 3 bases and J 2 bases; bases outside gene matches: 3. The CDR3 region is CSASRGQNYGYTF. The CDR3 DNA is TGCAGTGCTAGTCGGGGACAGAACTATGGCTACACCTTC.

This clone has just a few counts. The chain carries TRBV19 and TRBJ1-5, with D tentatively TRBD1 (5 bases). Germline V gene data show CDR1 as LNHDA and CDR2 as SQIVND (reference sequence). With 5 bases removed from V and 7 bases from J, the gap between germline ends came to 12 bases. This CDR3 region has 13 residues. CDR3 in DNA: TGTGCCAGTAGTTTCAGGGAAACCCAGCCCCAGCATTTT. Amino acids: CASSFRETQPQHF.

The V and J genes are TRBV6-1 and TRBJ1-5, with 9 bases fitting TRBD1. V shed 1 base, J shed 6 bases, and the junction held 4 bases outside the gene matches. This CDR3 has 15 amino acids. The germline CDR1 and CDR2 sequences are MNHNS and SASEGT. The CDR3 sequence: CASSEVGDRAQPQHF. The CDR3 nucleotides are TGTGCCAGCAGTGAAGTTGGGGACAGGGCTCAGCCCCAGCATTTT.

The rearrangement links TRBV2 to TRBJ2-7, with a weak D call TRBD1 (6 bases). The germline V and J ends were trimmed by 10 bases and 7 bases, with 23 bases remaining between them. The germline CDR1 and CDR2 sequences are SNHLY and FYNNEI. This CDR3 spans 14 amino acids. The CDR3 DNA is TGTGCCACCCGACCGGGACAAATTCCTACGGAGCAGTACTTC. Its protein product is CATRPGQIPTEQYF.

The V call is TRBV30, the J call TRBJ1-5; 8 bases align to TRBD1. The germline V gene encodes CDR1 GTSNPN and CDR2 SVGIG (reference sequence). V shed 2 bases and J 6 bases; nucleotides not matched to a gene: 3. CDR3 length: 13 residues. For the CDR3, the DNA is TGTGCCTGGAGTCCCGGGACAGGTCAGCCCCAGCATTTT. Its protein is CAWSPGTGQPQHF.

The rearrangement joins TRBV5-5 to TRBJ2-6; D gene unclear. The CDR3 loop spans 14 amino acids. Germline CDR1 SGHKS, CDR2 YYEKEE (reference sequence). Trimming removed 4 bases at V and 0 bases at J, with 5 bases between. The CDR3 loop reads CASSPSSGANVLTF. CDR3 nucleotides: TGTGCCAGCAGCCCGAGCTCTGGGGCCAACGTCCTGACTTTC. Supplemented by reference TRBV5-5 and TRBJ2-6, the full variable domain reads DAGVTQSPTHLIKTRGQQVTLRCSPISGHKSVSWYQQVLGQGPQFIFQYYEKEERGRGNFPDRFSARQFPNYSSELNVNALLLGDSALYLCASSPSSGANVLTFGAGSRLTVL.

This chain links TRBV7-9 with TRBJ1-3, with D maybe TRBD1 (6 bases). Germline V gene sequence: CDR1 SEHNR, CDR2 FQNEAQ (reference sequence). V shed 0 bases and J shed 9 bases, with 9 bases lying between them. The CDR3 has 13 residues. The CDR3: CASSLARGPTIYF. The CDR3 DNA is TGTGCCAGCAGCTTAGCCAGGGGACCCACCATATATTTT.

The chain couples TRBV29-1 to TRBJ2-1, with 8 bases lining up with TRBD1. Germline CDR1 reads SQVTM; CDR2 reads ANQGSEA. The CDR3 sequence is 11 residues long. Germline trimming cut 6 bases from V and 9 bases from J; bases unmatched to any gene: 4. Here the CDR3 reads CSVDRAGEQFF. CDR3 in DNA: TGCAGCGTGGACAGGGCCGGTGAGCAGTTCTTC.

The chain is built from TRBV7-2 and TRBJ1-2, with 8 bases identical to TRBD1. The CDR3 runs to 16 residues. Germline V lookup: CDR1 SGHTA, CDR2 FQGNSA. Trimming at V came to 0 bases and at J to 4 bases, leaving 7 bases not matched to a gene. The CDR3 region is CASSLAIRTGLYGYTF. The DNA of the CDR3 is TGTGCCAGCAGCTTAGCTATCCGGACAGGGCTCTATGGCTACACCTTC.

This clone was seen a few times. This chain's CDR3 is CASSLGLQGGNQPQHF. The CDR3 coding sequence is TGTGCCAGCAGCTTGGGACTACAGGGTGGGAATCAGCCCCAGCATTTT. J is TRBJ1-5 and V is TRBV5-8; possibly TRBD1 for D (6 bases). Trimming left V 0 bases short and J 4 bases short, with 14 bases between. This CDR3 contains 16 residues. CDR1 and CDR2 from the germline V gene are SGHTS and YDEGEE.

The chain carries TRBV9 and TRBJ2-1, with 11 bases identical to TRBD2. V was pared by 4 bases and J by 4 bases, with 7 bases of the junction left unmatched. The germline V gene has CDR1 SGDLS and CDR2 YYNGEE. This CDR3 comprises 16 residues. CDR3 nucleotide sequence: TGTGCCAGCAGCCTCTCCCTAGCGGGAGGATACAATGAGCAGTTCTTC. As protein: CASSLSLAGGYNEQFF.

The chain is built from TRBV6-1 and TRBJ2-1; TRBD2 matches 8 bases. The CDR3 length is 15 residues. Germline lookup yields CDR1 MNHNS and CDR2 SASEGT. The V segment lost 2 bases and the J segment 6 bases; nucleotides outside the gene matches: 6. The CDR3 sequence is CASSEWGTSANEQFF. Written as DNA, the CDR3 is TGTGCCAGCAGTGAATGGGGGACTAGTGCCAATGAGCAGTTCTTC.

In this sample, this clone turned up many times. The chain employs TRBV5-6 and TRBJ2-1; no clear D gene. Deletions cut 1 base from V and 8 bases from J, with 10 bases between. CDR1 and CDR2 from the germline V gene are SGHDT and YYEEEE. The CDR3 is 13 residues long. The CDR3 loop is CASSLFLADEQFF. The DNA of the CDR3 is TGTGCCAGCAGCTTGTTTTTGGCGGATGAGCAGTTCTTC.